This entry features one TCR beta chain sequence. Antigen: not known. CDR1 SGHRS and CDR2 YFSETQ come from the germline V gene. J gave up 2 bases and V 0 bases, and 5 bases lay outside the gene matches. This CDR3 is built from 16 residues. This sample is part of a study of cytomegalovirus exposure and HLA in healthy donors. Study-wide context: Most donors, approximately 82% of approximately 400 genotyped, fell in the Caucasian-associated ancestry cluster.

60 Vbeta and 13 Jbeta primers were used in PCR. Profiling relied on immunoSEQ multiplex PCR, and the TCRdb table lists in-frame clones only, not all of them. The table shows around 170,000 clones, with about three quarters occurring only once. General study points: A few chains linked to CMV were shown in vitro to be specific for CMV antigens.

The material sequenced was PBMCs. This TCR was recovered from a girl between 10 and 17 years old in good health and CMV-seronegative. The chain couples TRBV5-1 to TRBJ2-3; 8 bases fit TRBD2. The CDR3 spells CASSLDGGGNTDTQYF. The CDR3 coding sequence is TGCGCCAGCAGCTTGGATGGCGGGGGGAACACAGATACGCAGTATTTT.